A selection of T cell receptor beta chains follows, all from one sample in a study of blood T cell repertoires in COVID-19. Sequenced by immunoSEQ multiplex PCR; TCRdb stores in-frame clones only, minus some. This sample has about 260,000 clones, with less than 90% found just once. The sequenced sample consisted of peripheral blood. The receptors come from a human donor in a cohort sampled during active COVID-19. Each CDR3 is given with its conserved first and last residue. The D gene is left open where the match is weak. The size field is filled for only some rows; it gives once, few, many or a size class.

TGCGCCAGCGGGAGGACTAGCGGGACACAAGAGACCCAGTACTTC | CASGRTSGTQETQYF | TRBJ2-5 | once | TRBV5-1 | TRBD2
TGTGCCAGCAGCTTGGGACTAGCGGGTCCTTCCTACGAGCAGTACTTC | CASSLGLAGPSYEQYF | TRBJ2-7 | NA | TRBV5-4 | TRBD2
TGTGCCAGTAGTATTGGGCGGGGTGAAGCTTTCTTT | CASSIGRGEAFF | TRBJ1-1 | NA | TRBV19 | NA
TGTGCCAGCAGCCATCTACAGGGTCCCTCTGGCTACACCTTC | CASSHLQGPSGYTF | TRBJ1-2 | once | TRBV3-1/TRBV3-2 | NA
TGTGCCAGCAGCTTCGTAGCGGGAGGGCTGAACAATGAGCAGTTCTTC | CASSFVAGGLNNEQFF | TRBJ2-1 | NA | TRBV7-2 | TRBD2
TGTGCCAGCAGCCCCGGGACTAGGACCGAGCAGTACTTC | CASSPGTRTEQYF | TRBJ2-7 | NA | TRBV6-5 | TRBD2
TGTGCCAGCAGCCTTTATGGACTAGCACTCTCTCAAACTAGTATGCCCGATGAGCAGTTCTTC | CASSLYGLALSQTSMPDEQFF | TRBJ2-1 | NA | TRBV14 | TRBD2
TGTGCCAGCAGCTTAGGGACAGCCGTACTCGACGAGCAGTACTTC | CASSLGTAVLDEQYF | TRBJ2-7 | NA | TRBV7-9 | NA
TGTGCCAGCAGCTTAGCAGCGGGGAACAATCAGCCCCAGCATTTT | CASSLAAGNNQPQHF | TRBJ1-5 | NA | TRBV7-9 | NA
TGTGCCAGTAACATCGGACAGGTTAATGAAAAACTGTTTTTT | CASNIGQVNEKLFF | TRBJ1-4 | NA | TRBV19 | TRBD1
TGTGCCAGCAGTTTAGACAGGTCAAATTCACCCCTCCACTTT | CASSLDRSNSPLHF | TRBJ1-6 | NA | TRBV28 | NA
TGTGCCAGCAGGGCTAGGGACGTCGGACAGTCTTTCTTT | CASRARDVGQSFF | TRBJ1-1 | NA | TRBV13 | NA
TGTGCCAGCAGCGACTCGGCGAGCCTAAAGCAGTACTTC | CASSDSASLKQYF | TRBJ2-7 | NA | TRBV6-5 | NA
TGTGCCAGCAGTTTTAGCGGTCGAACCTACGAGCAGTACTTC | CASSFSGRTYEQYF | TRBJ2-7 | NA | TRBV27 | NA
TGTGCCAGCAGCACAAGGACAGGAGCTGAAAAACTGTTTTTT | CASSTRTGAEKLFF | TRBJ1-4 | NA | TRBV7-2 | TRBD1
TGCGCCAGCAGCTTGGGCTCGGGGGGTCAAGAGACCCAGTACTTC | CASSLGSGGQETQYF | TRBJ2-5 | NA | TRBV5-1 | TRBD2
TGTGCCAGCAGCTTAGTACGGAGGTTTGAAGCTTTCTTT | CASSLVRRFEAFF | TRBJ1-1 | NA | TRBV11-2 | NA
TGTGCCAGCAGTTTGTACAGGGGGTCCCAGCCCCAGCATTTT | CASSLYRGSQPQHF | TRBJ1-5 | NA | TRBV6-2/TRBV6-3 | TRBD1
TGTGCCAGCAGCCAAGAGTTGGGGACAAGAAACACCATATATTTT | CASSQELGTRNTIYF | TRBJ1-3 | NA | TRBV4-2 | NA
TGTGCCAGCACCACCGCGGCAGGGTCGGATGAGCAGTTCTTC | CASTTAAGSDEQFF | TRBJ2-1 | NA | TRBV6-5 | NA
TGTGCCAGCAGGGAGGGGGCGCAGAACGAGCAGTACTTC | CASREGAQNEQYF | TRBJ2-7 | NA | TRBV12-3/TRBV12-4 | NA
TGTGCCAGCAGCCATACTAGCGGGAACACCGGGGAGCTGTTTTTT | CASSHTSGNTGELFF | TRBJ2-2 | NA | TRBV7-2 | TRBD2
TGTGCCAGCAGCGGACAGGGAAGAGAAAAACTGTTTTTT | CASSGQGREKLFF | TRBJ1-4 | NA | TRBV4-2 | TRBD1
TGTGCCAGCAGCAAAGCTTGGACAGGGAGGCGGACCAATCAGCCCCAGCATTTT | CASSKAWTGRRTNQPQHF | TRBJ1-5 | NA | TRBV21-1 | NA
TGTGCCAGCAGTCCGGACAGGGACGAGCAGTACTTC | CASSPDRDEQYF | TRBJ2-7 | NA | TRBV6-5 | TRBD1
TGTGCCAGCAGTTCCCTACGGGGGGCTGAAAAACTGTTTTTT | CASSSLRGAEKLFF | TRBJ1-4 | NA | TRBV6-5 | NA
TGTGCCAGCAGCTTCCGGGATCTAGCTATAGGGGGAGAGACCCAGTACTTC | CASSFRDLAIGGETQYF | TRBJ2-5 | NA | TRBV7-8 | NA
TGTGCCACCAGTGATAACACAGAGAACACTGAAGCTTTCTTT | CATSDNTENTEAFF | TRBJ1-1 | NA | TRBV24-1 | NA
TGTGCCAGCAGTTACTCTTCCGGACAGGTAGGGCGCGAGCAGTACTTC | CASSYSSGQVGREQYF | TRBJ2-7 | NA | TRBV6-5 | TRBD1
TGTGCCACCCGTGGGACTAGCGGGGGATACTCCTACAATGAGCAGTTCTTC | CATRGTSGGYSYNEQFF | TRBJ2-1 | NA | TRBV10-3 | TRBD2
TGTGCCAGCTCACCATTCAGGGCTGGGGAGACCCAGTACTTC | CASSPFRAGETQYF | TRBJ2-5 | once | TRBV18 | NA
TGTGCCACCAGTGATTTTAAGGAAAGGGACAGACAAGAGACCCAGTACTTC | CATSDFKERDRQETQYF | TRBJ2-5 | NA | TRBV24-1 | TRBD1
TGTGCCAGTAAGGACAGGGCCACCGGGGAGCTGTTTTTT | CASKDRATGELFF | TRBJ2-2 | NA | TRBV19 | TRBD1
TGTGCCAGCAGCCGGGGGACAGGGAACACTGAAGCTTTCTTT | CASSRGTGNTEAFF | TRBJ1-1 | NA | TRBV3-1/TRBV3-2 | TRBD1
TGTGCCAGCAGCTTAGCAGGGGGCAGTCAGCCCCAGCATTTT | CASSLAGGSQPQHF | TRBJ1-5 | NA | TRBV11-2 | TRBD1
TGTGCCAGCAGTGACAGTTCCTACGAGCAGTACTTC | CASSDSSYEQYF | TRBJ2-7 | NA | TRBV12-3/TRBV12-4 | NA
TGCAGCGTTGTACCGAGCGGGAGGGCAGGCGGGGAGCTGTTTTTT | CSVVPSGRAGGELFF | TRBJ2-2 | NA | TRBV29-1 | TRBD2
TGTGCCAGCAGGGGGGGGACTAGCGCGTACAATGAGCAGTTCTTC | CASRGGTSAYNEQFF | TRBJ2-1 | NA | TRBV3-1/TRBV3-2 | TRBD2
TGTGCCAGCAGTTACCAGGCTAGCGGGAGATCCGGTGAGCAGTTCTTC | CASSYQASGRSGEQFF | TRBJ2-1 | once | TRBV6-2/TRBV6-3 | TRBD2
TGCGCCAGCAGCCAAAATCTAGCGGGAGGATACAATGAGCAGTTCTTC | CASSQNLAGGYNEQFF | TRBJ2-1 | NA | TRBV4-1 | TRBD2
TGTGCCAGCAGCTTAGGCGGGACAGGGTCTCTCTATGGCTACACCTTC | CASSLGGTGSLYGYTF | TRBJ1-2 | NA | TRBV11-2 | TRBD1
TGCAGCGTTCGCCCAGGGGGAGTTGGCGATGAGCAGTTCTTC | CSVRPGGVGDEQFF | TRBJ2-1 | NA | TRBV29-1 | TRBD1
TGTGCCAGCTCACCAGACAGGGCCCGCAACACTGAAGCTTTCTTT | CASSPDRARNTEAFF | TRBJ1-1 | NA | TRBV18 | TRBD1
TGTGCCAGCAGCTTGGAAGCGGGCTCCTACGAGCAGTACTTC | CASSLEAGSYEQYF | TRBJ2-7 | NA | TRBV5-4 | NA